This TCR beta chain was recorded in a study of T cell responses to AZD1222 COVID-19 vaccine. Notes on the study in general: Just a handful of AZD1222 recipients were seropositive at baseline. White British ancestry dominated among donors, who included more females, and clonal diversity was possibly underestimated. The study found Spike-specific TCR breadth and depth rose after two AZD1222 doses. Among spike-specific TCRs, nearly half reportedly target unmutated variant regions.

About this clone: What it recognizes is unknown.

The V gene's germline CDR1 is LNHNV and CDR2 YYDKDF (reference sequence). V was trimmed by 3 bases and J by 0 bases, leaving 23 bases between them. This CDR3 contains 19 residues. Generated by immunoSEQ multiplex PCR, the TCRdb table keeps only in-frame clones and is missing some. The sample holds about 50,000 clones, approximately 85% seen once. The receptor's source is an adult in good health. The chain uses TRBV15 and TRBJ1-1; a weak D match, TRBD1 (5 bases). Source: peripheral blood, taken on day 0 of MenACWY control vaccination. In nucleotides, the CDR3 is TGTGCCACCAGCAGGTTGGTCCAGGGCCTCTCTTTGATGAACACTGAAGCTTTCTTT. Translation gives CATSRLVQGLSLMNTEAFF.